A selection of T cell receptor beta chains follows, all from one sample in a study of T cells in Graves' hyperthyroidism and ophthalmopathy. Each CDR3 protein gets one entry after TCRdb re-called the multiplex PCR reads with MiXCR. This table holds hundreds of thousands of distinct CDR3 sequences, roughly 14% found once. The specimen sequenced was blood. Every receptor here comes from a man younger than 30 with Graves' ophthalmopathy. Each CDR3 is given without its conserved first and last residue.

ASRRDSLYNEQF | TRBJ2-1 | TRBV27
ASSVTSVIDEQF | TRBJ2-1 | TRBV9
ASSYPGGTGELF | TRBJ2-2 | TRBV7-8
ASSYAGQGGSYEQY | TRBJ2-7 | TRBV6-5
ASRATTGSSASPLH | TRBJ1-6 | TRBV27
ASFRVGETQY | TRBJ2-5 | TRBV5-1
ASAQEGGRGYT | TRBJ1-2 | TRBV5-1
ASSGLSTRMGNTIY | TRBJ1-3 | TRBV2
AIRTDSDIIEQY | TRBJ2-7 | TRBV10-3
SARPWDVQETQY | TRBJ2-5 | TRBV20-1
ASTPQPGRGYEQY | TRBJ2-7 | TRBV3-1
ASSQVKLAPYNEQF | TRBJ2-1 | TRBV14
ASSEEADNYGANVLT | TRBJ2-6 | TRBV2
ASKGWAKATDTQY | TRBJ2-3 | TRBV6-1
ASRDRVDTDTQY | TRBJ2-3 | TRBV10-1
ASSSRTGRYEQY | TRBJ2-7 | TRBV7-8
ASSPYGWRGRTDTQY | TRBJ2-3 | TRBV11-2
ASSGATILSYEQY | TRBJ2-7 | TRBV2
ASSDRETYEQY | TRBJ2-7 | TRBV11-2
SAGTGTEQY | TRBJ2-7 | TRBV20-1
ASSEGGLELGELF | TRBJ2-2 | TRBV6-1
ASSGSDITYEQY | TRBJ2-7 | TRBV28
ASSRSGQGLYEQY | TRBJ2-7 | TRBV4-1
ASTWTMYSNQPQH | TRBJ1-5 | TRBV19
ASSQGGAPDTQY | TRBJ2-3 | TRBV5-5
SVEGGTGDAYEQY | TRBJ2-7 | TRBV29-1
ASSVQRSTDTQY | TRBJ2-3 | TRBV19
ASSIAGVGNTIY | TRBJ1-3 | TRBV19
ASRDSGQGSGYQPQH | TRBJ1-5 | TRBV12-3/TRBV12-4
ASSQDPRDTGDYEQY | TRBJ2-7 | TRBV3-1
ATRTGGGTGELF | TRBJ2-2 | TRBV19
ASSLVTSGGSYNEQF | TRBJ2-1 | TRBV5-6
ASSLGGTGVGQY | TRBJ2-7 | TRBV11-1
ASSPGTGNQETQY | TRBJ2-5 | TRBV9
SARDWAGWDTEAF | TRBJ1-1 | TRBV20-1
ASSARQFQETQY | TRBJ2-5 | TRBV11-2
ASSVQVGVGEQF | TRBJ2-1 | TRBV9
SARTDRENSPLH | TRBJ1-6 | TRBV20-1
ASSIDRDSGANVLT | TRBJ2-6 | TRBV19
ASSFFAGGLNEQY | TRBJ2-7 | TRBV27
ASSPTDPGPTYNEQF | TRBJ2-1 | TRBV3-1